The entry that follows covers one T cell receptor (beta chain) sequence. What this receptor recognizes is not known. No base quality information exists; no much larger clone differs at one position. Patients underwent resection in Japan or China between about 2014 and 2017. Two lung cancer pathologists independently reviewed H&E slides to confirm the histologic diagnosis of every case. Macro-dissection after pathologic assessment enriched premalignant or tumor cells for nucleic acid extraction. DNA was isolated from FFPE tissue using the AllPrep DNA/RNA FFPE Kit. The sample comes from a study of immune evolution from preneoplasia to lung adenocarcinoma (dated by TCRdb to the early 2020s). The study in broad terms: HLA loss of heterozygosity was observed in around 7%, 15% and 35% of AIS, MIA and ADC lesions, respectively, and was not observed in any AAH lesions. The study used immune gene expression, TCR sequencing and multiplex immunofluorescence to profile the immune contexture of lung adenocarcinoma precursors and invasive adenocarcinoma. Resected precursor lesions (AAH, AIS, MIA) and invasive adenocarcinomas were each compared against paired morphologically normal lung tissue. The sample size depended on which specimens were available, not on a prior power calculation. Whole exome sequencing and methylation data from the same cohort of nodules were integrated with the immune data. The overall cohort comprised around 55 patients with pulmonary nodules who underwent surgical resection. The TCR sequencing data were obtained from about 51 patients. According to the study, roughly 100 samples went through TCR sequencing. Class I HLA alleles were inferred from exome data with POLYSOLVER, and allele-specific HLA loss was detected with LOHHLA. General findings and caveats noted by the study authors: Because every patient came from Japan and China, how well the results apply to Western populations was uncertain. Normal lung had the highest top T cell clone frequencies, which appeared to decline progressively from AAH through AIS, MIA and invasive adenocarcinoma. KRAS-mutant nodules showed the highest T cell clonality compared with EGFR-mutant or double wild-type lesions. The findings rested on association rather than direct causation, and larger cohorts with long-term follow-up and longitudinal biopsies were considered necessary. Normal lung showed the highest clonality, whereas later-stage lesions appeared to have higher T cell density and diversity but lower clonality.

Using the immunoSEQ hsTCRbeta Kit, TCR beta CDR3 regions were sequenced from DNA. The original methods were these. TCR sequencing data were analysed with the ImmunoSEQ Analyzer. T cell clonality was defined as 1 minus Pielou's evenness computed on productive rearrangements. To measure T cell diversity, the inverse Simpson index was applied to productive templates. T cell density was TCR beta template counts normalized to usable DNA, estimated by amplifying and sequencing housekeeping genes. Two-sided Kruskal-Wallis tests were used to compare TCR metrics between histologic stages. The source is immuneACCESS, and TCRdb retained only in-frame sequences with V and J called. Part of the clones is not carried over; for the studies checked, unresolved V genes explain less than half of this, and the remainder is unexplained. Clonal size and the V and J genes are those of that table, whereas D and trimming came from the DNA. The sample table records 7,500 to 8,500 clones; 55% to 80% of these occur just once. The biggest ten clones account for 11% of the sample.

The receptor's source is a donor at least 70 years old with lung adenocarcinoma. Some clones in this sample may be carry-over from other donors' samples. Sample: FFPE lung adenocarcinoma in situ tissue. Sample cell subset or site, as interpreted from the label and publication: preinvasive adenocarcinoma in situ (AIS).

For the CDR3, the sequence is CASIRWPYGYTF. The nucleotide sequence reads TGTGCCAGCATCAGGTGGCCTTATGGCTACACCTTC. The receptor chain draws on TRBV6-1 and TRBJ1-2, with the identity of the D gene unclear. For CDR1 and CDR2, the germline V gene lists MNHNS and SASEGT. Counted from cysteine to phenylalanine, this CDR3 has 12 amino acids. The read is trimmed to its CDR3 DNA, 36 bases read in frame from base 1. Trimming at the junction amounts to 7 bases on V and 5 bases on J, and the germline ends lie 11 bases apart.